These T cell receptor beta chains were read from a single sample in a study of cytomegalovirus exposure and HLA in healthy donors. Assay used: immunoSEQ multiplex PCR; TCRdb lists only in-frame clones, some missing. Of 130,000 or so clones in the sample, 88% are singletons; the top ten hold around 0.54%. Sequencing was performed on PBMCs. The receptor set was obtained from a woman aged 40 to 50 in good health and CMV-seronegative. Each CDR3 is given with its conserved first and last residue. A D gene is named only where the DNA matches it firmly. Size is omitted from some rows. Given values are once, few, many or a class for expanded clones.

cdr3_nt: TGTGCCAGCAGGCCAGGTCCCGGGACTAGCAAAGACACCGGGGAGCTGTTTTTT
cdr3_aa: CASRPGPGTSKDTGELFF
v_call: TRBV9
d_call: TRBD2
j_call: TRBJ2-2
clone_size: .

cdr3_nt: TGTGCCAGCAGTAGAACCGGGACTAGCATCGATGAGCAGTTCTTC
cdr3_aa: CASSRTGTSIDEQFF
v_call: TRBV6-5
d_call: TRBD2
j_call: TRBJ2-1
clone_size: .

cdr3_nt: TGTGCCAGCAGTTTATCGGACACCGGGGAGCTGTTTTTT
cdr3_aa: CASSLSDTGELFF
v_call: TRBV28
d_call: .
j_call: TRBJ2-2
clone_size: .

cdr3_nt: TGTGCCAGCAGTCTCAGGGAAGAAAAACTGTTTTTT
cdr3_aa: CASSLREEKLFF
v_call: TRBV25-1
d_call: .
j_call: TRBJ1-4
clone_size: few

cdr3_nt: TGTGCCAGCAGCTACTCGGCAGCGAGTAACTATGGCTACACCTTC
cdr3_aa: CASSYSAASNYGYTF
v_call: TRBV6-5
d_call: .
j_call: TRBJ1-2
clone_size: .

cdr3_nt: TGCGCCAGCAGCTTACCAACAGGGGGAGAGACCCAGTACTTC
cdr3_aa: CASSLPTGGETQYF
v_call: TRBV5-1
d_call: TRBD1
j_call: TRBJ2-5
clone_size: .

cdr3_nt: TGTGCCAGCAGTTACTCGATTCTAGTGGCGTCCTACGAGCAGTACTTC
cdr3_aa: CASSYSILVASYEQYF
v_call: TRBV6-6
d_call: .
j_call: TRBJ2-7
clone_size: .

cdr3_nt: TGTGCCAGCAGTGAAGTTGGGGGGAGAATGAACACTGAAGCTTTCTTT
cdr3_aa: CASSEVGGRMNTEAFF
v_call: TRBV6-1
d_call: .
j_call: TRBJ1-1
clone_size: .

cdr3_nt: TGCGCCAGCGCCTGGACAGTAGAGTACGAGCAGTACTTC
cdr3_aa: CASAWTVEYEQYF
v_call: TRBV5-1
d_call: .
j_call: TRBJ2-7
clone_size: once

cdr3_nt: TGTGCCAGCAGTGAACCTGGAGGGCCAGGCACCGGGGAGCTGTTTTTT
cdr3_aa: CASSEPGGPGTGELFF
v_call: TRBV2
d_call: .
j_call: TRBJ2-2
clone_size: .

cdr3_nt: TGTGCCAGCAGCTTAGGGGCGGACTTCATGACCTACAATGAGCAGTTCTTC
cdr3_aa: CASSLGADFMTYNEQFF
v_call: TRBV7-9
d_call: .
j_call: TRBJ2-1
clone_size: .

cdr3_nt: TGCGCCAGCAGGTCATCACCTAGCGGGGGGCTCTGGGAGACCCAGTACTTC
cdr3_aa: CASRSSPSGGLWETQYF
v_call: TRBV5-1
d_call: TRBD2
j_call: TRBJ2-5
clone_size: .

cdr3_nt: TGTGCCTGGAGTGCCCCCGGACATCTGGGAGAAAAACTGTTTTTT
cdr3_aa: CAWSAPGHLGEKLFF
v_call: TRBV30
d_call: .
j_call: TRBJ1-4
clone_size: few

cdr3_nt: TGTGCCTGGAGGGACTTCGGGGAGCAGTACTTC
cdr3_aa: CAWRDFGEQYF
v_call: TRBV30
d_call: .
j_call: TRBJ2-7
clone_size: .

cdr3_nt: TGTGCCAGCAGTGCTTCCTCGGTTACCTACGAGCAGTACTTC
cdr3_aa: CASSASSVTYEQYF
v_call: TRBV6-1
d_call: .
j_call: TRBJ2-7
clone_size: .

cdr3_nt: TGCGCCATGCCGGGACTAGCGGTCTTCGACAATGAGCAGTTCTTC
cdr3_aa: CAMPGLAVFDNEQFF
v_call: TRBV23-1
d_call: TRBD2
j_call: TRBJ2-1
clone_size: .

cdr3_nt: TGCAGCGGGACAGCTAACAATGAGCAGTTCTTC
cdr3_aa: CSGTANNEQFF
v_call: TRBV29-1
d_call: .
j_call: TRBJ2-1
clone_size: .

cdr3_nt: TGTGCCAGCAGCACCGGGACTAGCGGGAGGTTTTCCTACAATGAGCAGTTCTTC
cdr3_aa: CASSTGTSGRFSYNEQFF
v_call: TRBV11-3
d_call: TRBD2
j_call: TRBJ2-1
clone_size: once

cdr3_nt: TGTGCCAGCAGCCAAGGGGGAGTAGCAGAGACCCAGTACTTC
cdr3_aa: CASSQGGVAETQYF
v_call: TRBV4-2
d_call: .
j_call: TRBJ2-5
clone_size: once

cdr3_nt: TGTGCCAGCAGCTCCCAGGGGGATGGCACTGAAGCTTTCTTT
cdr3_aa: CASSSQGDGTEAFF
v_call: TRBV7-8
d_call: TRBD1
j_call: TRBJ1-1
clone_size: few

cdr3_nt: TGTGCCAGTAGTATTTACGGAGGGACAGGGAGGCCCAGGGAGCTGTTTTTT
cdr3_aa: CASSIYGGTGRPRELFF
v_call: TRBV19
d_call: TRBD1
j_call: TRBJ2-2
clone_size: .

cdr3_nt: TGTGCCAGCAGCCAGTTTGGACTAGTCCATGAGCAGTTCTTC
cdr3_aa: CASSQFGLVHEQFF
v_call: TRBV7-9
d_call: TRBD2
j_call: TRBJ2-1
clone_size: .

cdr3_nt: TGCAGCGTTGGTCAGGGGGGATGGGATGAGCAGTTCTTC
cdr3_aa: CSVGQGGWDEQFF
v_call: TRBV29-1
d_call: .
j_call: TRBJ2-1
clone_size: .

cdr3_nt: TGTGCCAGCAGCTTCGGACAGGGTGGTCGTGAAAAACTGTTTTTT
cdr3_aa: CASSFGQGGREKLFF
v_call: TRBV11-2
d_call: TRBD1
j_call: TRBJ1-4
clone_size: .